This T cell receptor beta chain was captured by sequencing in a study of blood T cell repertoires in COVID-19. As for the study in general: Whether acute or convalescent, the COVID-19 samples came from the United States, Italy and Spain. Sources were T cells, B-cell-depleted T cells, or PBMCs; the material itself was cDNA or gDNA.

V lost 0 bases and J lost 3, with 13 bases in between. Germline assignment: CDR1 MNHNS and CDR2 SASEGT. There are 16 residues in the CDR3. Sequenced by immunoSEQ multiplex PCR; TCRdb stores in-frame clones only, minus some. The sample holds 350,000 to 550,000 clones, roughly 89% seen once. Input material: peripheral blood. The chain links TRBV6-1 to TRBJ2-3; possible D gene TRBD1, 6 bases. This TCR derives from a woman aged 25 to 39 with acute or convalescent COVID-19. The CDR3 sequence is CASSEAFRGVTDTQYF. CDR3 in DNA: TGTGCCAGCAGTGAAGCGTTCAGGGGAGTGACAGATACGCAGTATTTT.